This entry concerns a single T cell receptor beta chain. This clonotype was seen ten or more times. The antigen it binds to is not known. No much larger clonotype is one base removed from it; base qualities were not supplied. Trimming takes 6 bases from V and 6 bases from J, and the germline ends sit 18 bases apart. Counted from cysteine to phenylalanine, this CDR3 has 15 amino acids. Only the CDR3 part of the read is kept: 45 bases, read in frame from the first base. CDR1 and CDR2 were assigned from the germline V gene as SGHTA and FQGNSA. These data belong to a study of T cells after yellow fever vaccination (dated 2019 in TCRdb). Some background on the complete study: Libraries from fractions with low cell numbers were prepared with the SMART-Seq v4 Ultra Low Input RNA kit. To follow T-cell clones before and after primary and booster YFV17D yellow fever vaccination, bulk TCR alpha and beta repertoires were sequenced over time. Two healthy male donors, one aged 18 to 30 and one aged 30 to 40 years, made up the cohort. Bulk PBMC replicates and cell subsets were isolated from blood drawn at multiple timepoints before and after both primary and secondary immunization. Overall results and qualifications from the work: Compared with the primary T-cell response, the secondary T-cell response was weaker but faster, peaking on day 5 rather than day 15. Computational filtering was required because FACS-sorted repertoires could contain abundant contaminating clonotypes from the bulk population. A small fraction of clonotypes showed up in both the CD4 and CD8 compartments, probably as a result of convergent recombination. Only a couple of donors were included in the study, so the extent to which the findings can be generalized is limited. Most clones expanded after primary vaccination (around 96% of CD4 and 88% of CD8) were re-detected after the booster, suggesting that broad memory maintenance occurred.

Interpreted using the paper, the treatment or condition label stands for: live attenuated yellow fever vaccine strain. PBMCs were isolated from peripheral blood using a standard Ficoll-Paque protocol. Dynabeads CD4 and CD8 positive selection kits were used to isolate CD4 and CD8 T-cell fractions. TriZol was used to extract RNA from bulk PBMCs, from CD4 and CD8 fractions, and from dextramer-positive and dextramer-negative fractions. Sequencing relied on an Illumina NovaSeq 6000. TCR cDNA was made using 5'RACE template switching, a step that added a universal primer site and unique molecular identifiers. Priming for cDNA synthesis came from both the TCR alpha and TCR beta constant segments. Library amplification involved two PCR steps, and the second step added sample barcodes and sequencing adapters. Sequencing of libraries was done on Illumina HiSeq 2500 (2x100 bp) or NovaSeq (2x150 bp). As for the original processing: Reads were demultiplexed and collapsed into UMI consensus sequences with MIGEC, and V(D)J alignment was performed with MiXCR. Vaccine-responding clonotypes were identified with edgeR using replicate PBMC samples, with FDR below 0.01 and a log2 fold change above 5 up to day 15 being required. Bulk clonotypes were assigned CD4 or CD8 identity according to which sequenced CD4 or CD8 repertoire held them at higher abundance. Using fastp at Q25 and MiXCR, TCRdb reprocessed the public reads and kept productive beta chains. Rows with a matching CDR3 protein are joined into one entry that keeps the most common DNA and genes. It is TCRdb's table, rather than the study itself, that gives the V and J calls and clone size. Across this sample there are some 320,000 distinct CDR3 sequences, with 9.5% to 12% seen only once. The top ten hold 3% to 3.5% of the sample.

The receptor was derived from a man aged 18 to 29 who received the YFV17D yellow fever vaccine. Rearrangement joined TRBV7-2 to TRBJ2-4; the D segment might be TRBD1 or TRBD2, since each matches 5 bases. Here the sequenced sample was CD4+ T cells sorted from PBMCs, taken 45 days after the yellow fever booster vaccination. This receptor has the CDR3 CASSSPQYGGNIQYF. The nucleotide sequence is TGTGCCAGCAGTTCCCCTCAGTATGGGGGAAACATTCAGTACTTC.